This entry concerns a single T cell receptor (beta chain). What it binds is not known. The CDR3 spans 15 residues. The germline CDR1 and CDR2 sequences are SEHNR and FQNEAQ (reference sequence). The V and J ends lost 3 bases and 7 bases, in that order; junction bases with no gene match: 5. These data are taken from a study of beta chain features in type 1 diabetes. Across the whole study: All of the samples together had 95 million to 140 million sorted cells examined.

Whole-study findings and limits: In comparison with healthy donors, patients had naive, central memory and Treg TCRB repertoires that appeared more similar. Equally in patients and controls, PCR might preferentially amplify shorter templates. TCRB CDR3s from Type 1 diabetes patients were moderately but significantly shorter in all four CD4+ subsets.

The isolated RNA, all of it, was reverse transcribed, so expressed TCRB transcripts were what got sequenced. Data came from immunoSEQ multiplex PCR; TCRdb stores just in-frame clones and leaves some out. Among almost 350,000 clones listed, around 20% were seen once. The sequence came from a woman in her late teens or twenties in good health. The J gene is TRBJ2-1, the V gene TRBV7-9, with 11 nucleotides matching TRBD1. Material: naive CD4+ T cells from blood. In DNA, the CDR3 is TGTGCCAGCAGCTTTGGACAGGGGGCAGATAATGAGCAGTTCTTC. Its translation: CASSFGQGADNEQFF.